The 11 T cell receptor beta chains below all came from one sample that was sequenced in a study of response to subunit inactivated influenza vaccine. One entry per CDR3 protein results from TCRdb running MiXCR on the RT-PCR reads. The sample lists about 650,000 distinct CDR3 sequences, roughly 14% occurring once. The specimen was PBMCs from blood, collected roughly 12 days after vaccination. The receptors stem from a man between 50 and 59 years old who received an inactivated influenza vaccine.

The V and J genes are TRBV7-3 and TRBJ2-1; a weak D match, TRBD2 (5 bases). Trimming removed 2 bases at V and 4 bases at J, with 9 bases between. The CDR3 spans 14 residues. CDR1 SGHTA and CDR2 FQGTGA come from the germline V gene. CDR3 sequence reads: CASSLYGDYNEQFF. The CDR3 DNA sequence: TGTGCCAGCAGCTTATACGGGGATTACAATGAGCAGTTCTTC.

This clonotype was seen a few times. This chain connects TRBV29-1 to TRBJ2-7; 7 nucleotides line up with TRBD1. The CDR3 has 13 residues. Germline values: CDR1 SQVTM, CDR2 ANQGSEA. Losses at the gene ends were 6 bases for V and 6 bases for J; bases not matched to a gene: 11. CDR3 in DNA: TGCAGCGTCGAACAGGGGTCTTCCGTCGAGCAGTACTTC. It codes for CSVEQGSSVEQYF.

The chain is built from TRBV6-2 or TRBV6-3 and TRBJ1-1, with D unresolved. V lost 3 bases and J 6 bases, leaving 11 bases between the germline ends. This CDR3 region has 13 residues. Germline V gene lookup returns CDR1 MNHEY and CDR2 SVGEGT. This chain's CDR3 is CASSYARLAEAFF. As DNA, the CDR3 is TGTGCCAGCAGTTATGCCAGGTTGGCTGAAGCTTTCTTT.

This clonotype has only a few counts. The CDR3 nucleotides are TGTGCCAGCAGCCTTACCAGCGGGGGGTCGCAGACCCAGTACTTC. Its translation is CASSLTSGGSQTQYF. This chain links TRBV11-2 with TRBJ2-5, with 9 bases aligning to TRBD2. Germline V gives CDR1 SGHAT, CDR2 FQNNGV. The CDR3 is 15 amino acids. V gave up 5 bases and J gave up 6 bases; unmatched junction bases: 10.

This clonotype was counted between two and nine times. This sequence joins TRBV7-8 and TRBJ2-7; maybe TRBD2 (7 bases). V was trimmed by 1 base and J by 2 bases, leaving 12 bases between them. CDR3 length: 15 amino acids. Germline V gene data show CDR1 as SGHVS and CDR2 as FQNEAQ. This chain's CDR3 is CASSLEGGAAYEQYF. The CDR3 nucleotides are TGTGCCAGCAGCTTAGAAGGGGGGGCGGCCTACGAGCAGTACTTC.

The rearrangement links TRBV4-3 to TRBJ2-7; a possible D gene is TRBD1 (5 bases). The CDR3 is 16 amino acids. The ends were cut back, 0 bases at V and 2 bases at J, with 14 bases in the middle. Germline V gives CDR1 LGHNA, CDR2 YSLEER. As DNA, the CDR3 is TGCGCCAGCAGCCAAGAATCCTGGACACAGACCTACGAGCAGTACTTC. Translating it yields CASSQESWTQTYEQYF.

This chain links TRBV20-1 with TRBJ1-5; D possibly corresponds to TRBD1 (6 bases). The ends were cut back, 2 bases at V and 0 bases at J, with 11 bases in the middle. Per the germline V gene, CDR1 is DFQATT and CDR2 is SNEGSKA (reference sequence). CDR3 length: 15 amino acids. This chain's CDR3 is CSARQGYYSNQPQHF. CDR3 in DNA: TGCAGTGCTAGACAGGGGTATTATAGCAATCAGCCCCAGCATTTT.

This clonotype was seen more than once but under ten times. Written as DNA, the CDR3 is TGTGCCAGCAAAACGGGACACCTCACAGATACGCAGTATTTT. It encodes CASKTGHLTDTQYF. This rearrangement joins TRBV9 to TRBJ2-3; possible D gene TRBD1, 6 bases. Germline V gene lookup returns CDR1 SGDLS and CDR2 YYNGEE. V gave up 6 bases and J gave up 2 bases, with 13 bases separating them. The CDR3 runs 14 residues.

This chain connects TRBV7-2 to TRBJ1-4, with D perhaps TRBD1 (5 bases). The CDR3 totals 15 residues. Per germline, CDR1 SGHTA and CDR2 FQGNSA. V dropped 5 bases and J dropped 3 bases, with 13 bases sitting between them. The CDR3 here is CASSQTGGSNEKLFF. The CDR3 coding sequence is TGTGCCAGCAGCCAAACGGGGGGGTCTAATGAAAAACTGTTTTTT.

This clonotype was found a few times. The J gene is TRBJ1-4, the V gene TRBV12-3 or TRBV12-4, with D unresolved. Trimming took off 5 bases at V and 7 bases at J, with 5 bases between the two ends. The CDR3 has 11 residues. The CDR3 loop reads CASSRREKLFF. The CDR3 DNA follows: TGTGCCAGCAGTAGACGTGAAAAACTGTTTTTT.

In DNA form, the CDR3 reads TGCAGTGCGAAAAAACTAGCGGGAGGGCCGTACGAGCAGTACTTC. This encodes CSAKKLAGGPYEQYF. The chain employs TRBV20-1 and TRBJ2-7, with TRBD2 identical over 13 bases. V lost 6 bases and J lost 4; bases outside the gene matches: 9. The CDR3 is 15 residues long. Germline V gene data show CDR1 as DFQATT and CDR2 as SNEGSKA (reference sequence).